This T cell receptor beta chain was captured by sequencing in a study of blood T cell repertoires in COVID-19. Study-wide context: Samples representing acute and convalescent COVID-19 were sourced from the United States, Italy and Spain. T cells, B-cell-depleted T cells, or PBMCs provided the cDNA or gDNA that served as material.

The CDR3 runs to 14 residues. V was pared by 6 bases and J by 6 bases, with 15 bases between. The germline gives CDR1 LGHDT, CDR2 YNNKEL (reference sequence). Study processing details: Amplification from reference gene primers served as the basis for estimated nucleated cell counts. Assay used: immunoSEQ multiplex PCR; TCRdb lists only in-frame clones, some missing. That table gives V, J and clone size, and the DNA gave D and trimming. The table has some 83,000 clones, around 88% seen once; the top ten hold about 5.3%. The sample consisted of peripheral blood. The gene calls are TRBV3-1 (or the pseudogene TRBV3-2) and TRBJ2-1; the D gene is possibly TRBD2 (6 bases). The sequence derives from a woman older than 75 with active or convalescent COVID-19. CDR3 coding DNA: TGTGCCAGCAGTCCCCCCGGACTACCCAATGAGCAGTTCTTC. Its translation is CASSPPGLPNEQFF.